This T cell receptor (beta chain) came from a study of T cells after yellow fever vaccination. Study results and limitations: Post-booster reappearance was seen for most primary-vaccination clones (about 95% CD4, around 91% CD8). Contaminants from the bulk population, in the form of abundant clonotypes, could be found in FACS-sorted repertoires.

The table lists this clonotype with a few counts. Its antigen is still unknown. V shed 6 bases and J shed 5 bases, with 19 bases lying between them. Germline V lookup: CDR1 MNHNS, CDR2 SASEGT. This CDR3 region has 15 residues. Template switching with 5'RACE generated the TCR cDNA and added a universal primer site and UMIs. TCRdb re-called the 5' RACE reads with MiXCR, one entry per CDR3 protein. Of some 250,000 distinct CDR3 sequences in the sample, about 7% were seen once. The receptor's source is a man aged 25 to 40 who received the YFV17D yellow fever vaccine. V usage is TRBV6-1 and J usage is TRBJ1-2; D is perhaps TRBD1 (5 bases). The specimen was CD4+ T cells sorted from PBMCs, collected 15 days after the yellow fever booster vaccination. CDR3 region: CASSRPGHPIYGYTF. The CDR3, as DNA: TGTGCCAGCAGCCGCCCCGGACACCCGATATATGGCTACACCTTC.